The 21 T cell receptor beta chains in this list originate from one sample, sequenced in a study of cytomegalovirus exposure and HLA in healthy donors. A multiplex PCR was run with 60 Vbeta primers and 13 Jbeta primers. Only in-frame clones appear in the TCRdb table, and some are missing; sequencing was by immunoSEQ multiplex PCR. The sample lists some 190,000 clones, about four fifths occurring once. Sequenced input: PBMCs. These receptors all stem from a young man in good health and CMV-seronegative.

A few counts support this clone. The rearrangement uses TRBV20-1 and TRBJ2-3; D is unresolved. This CDR3 contains 11 residues. The V end was cut by 0 bases, the J end by 6 bases, with 4 bases between. Germline V gives CDR1 DFQATT, CDR2 SNEGSKA (reference sequence). CDR3 in amino acids: CSARDMDTQYF. The CDR3 DNA reads TGCAGTGCTAGAGATATGGATACGCAGTATTTT.

Turning to this clone: The identical CDR3 is also encoded by other nucleotide sequences in the sample. V usage is TRBV5-6 and J usage is TRBJ2-1; tentatively, D is TRBD2 (6 bases). Trimming removed 1 base at V and 0 bases at J, with 11 bases between. Per the germline V gene, CDR1 is SGHDT and CDR2 is YYEEEE. CDR3 length: 16 residues. CDR3 in amino acids: CASSLIAGSSYNEQFF. The CDR3 region has the DNA TGTGCCAGCAGCTTGATCGCGGGGAGCTCCTACAATGAGCAGTTCTTC.

To note about this clone: In the same sample, other DNA sequences code for this CDR3. The chain uses TRBV7-9 and TRBJ2-2, with a possible D match to TRBD1 (5 bases). CDR1 and CDR2 from the germline V gene are SEHNR and FQNEAQ (reference sequence). This CDR3 has 18 residues. V was cut by 5 bases and J by 0 bases, with 19 bases left in between. The CDR3 here is CASSLRLTAGSNTGELFF. The CDR3 DNA reads TGTGCCAGCAGCCTACGACTGACAGCTGGATCGAACACCGGGGAGCTGTTTTTT. The full variable domain, with the rest looked up from reference TRBV7-9 and TRBJ2-2, is DTGVSQNPRHKITKRGQNVTFRCDPISEHNRLYWYRQTLGQGPEFLTYFQNEAQLEKSRLLSDRFSAERPKGSFSTLEIQRTEQGDSAMYLCASSLRLTAGSNTGELFFGEGSRLTVL.

The chain is built from TRBV9 and TRBJ2-7, with D perhaps TRBD1 (6 bases). Trimming took off 3 bases at V and 9 bases at J, with 13 bases between the two ends. This CDR3 region has 12 residues. The germline V gene has CDR1 SGDLS and CDR2 YYNGEE. For the CDR3, the DNA is TGTGCCAGCAGCGCGGAGGACAGTCTGCAGTACTTC. This encodes CASSAEDSLQYF.

The chain employs TRBV10-2 and TRBJ2-1; TRBD1 matches 9 bases. The CDR3 is 14 residues long. Germline loops: CDR1 WSHSY, CDR2 SAAADI. The V and J ends lost 10 bases and 7 bases, in that order; junction bases with no gene match: 11. In nucleotides, the CDR3 is TGCGCCACACACCGGGGACAGGGTCGGAATGAGCAGTTCTTC. The encoded protein is CATHRGQGRNEQFF.

J is TRBJ2-2 and V is TRBV7-9, with 7 bases fitting TRBD1. Germline values: CDR1 SEHNR, CDR2 FQNEAQ (reference sequence). The CDR3 loop spans 15 amino acids. V lost 5 bases, J lost 6 bases, and 9 bases stayed unmatched. CDR3 nucleotide sequence: TGTGCCAGCAGCCCCGGGACAGCCGGGGCCGGGGAGCTGTTTTTT. Its translation is CASSPGTAGAGELFF. Full variable domain (rest looked up from reference TRBV7-9 and TRBJ2-2): DTGVSQNPRHKITKRGQNVTFRCDPISEHNRLYWYRQTLGQGPEFLTYFQNEAQLEKSRLLSDRFSAERPKGSFSTLEIQRTEQGDSAMYLCASSPGTAGAGELFFGEGSRLTVL.

The V and J genes are TRBV5-1 and TRBJ2-3; maybe TRBD2 (7 bases). CDR1 SGHRS and CDR2 YFSETQ come from the germline V gene. The V end was cut by 5 bases, the J end by 2 bases, with 12 bases between. The CDR3 is made up of 14 amino acids. CDR3 in amino acids: CASRDGGATDTQYF. The CDR3 DNA follows: TGCGCCAGCAGGGATGGGGGGGCCACAGATACGCAGTATTTT. The full variable domain, in which reference TRBV5-1 and TRBJ2-3 provide the parts outside the CDR3, is KAGVTQTPRYLIKTRGQQVTLSCSPISGHRSVSWYQQTPGQGLQFLFEYFSETQRNKGNFPGRFSGRQFSNSRSEMNVSTLELGDSALYLCASRDGGATDTQYFGPGTRLTVL.

The chain carries TRBV29-1 and TRBJ1-2; no definite D call. The V and J ends lost 3 bases and 10 bases respectively, with 18 bases between them. CDR1 is SQVTM, CDR2 ANQGSEA, per germline. The CDR3 totals 13 residues. The chain's CDR3 is CSVESGSSMSYTF. The CDR3 region has the DNA TGCAGCGTTGAGTCGGGGAGTTCTATGTCCTACACCTTC.

This clone occurred once. This chain uses TRBV6-6 with TRBJ1-4; 8 positions agree with TRBD1. The CDR3 consists of 15 residues. CDR1 and CDR2 from the germline V gene are MNHNY and SVGAGI (reference sequence). V lost 7 bases, J lost 2 bases, and 6 bases stayed unmatched. CDR3 in amino acids: CASIDRGFTNEKLFF. The CDR3 DNA reads as TGTGCCAGCATAGACAGGGGCTTCACTAATGAAAAACTGTTTTTT.

The genes are TRBV9 and TRBJ2-2; D is possibly TRBD1 (5 bases). The CDR3 runs 13 residues. CDR1 and CDR2 from the germline V gene are SGDLS and YYNGEE. V lost 0 bases to trimming and J lost 6 bases, with 6 bases between them. Written as DNA, the CDR3 is TGTGCCAGCAGCGTAGGGGGCGCCGGGGAGCTGTTTTTT. It encodes CASSVGGAGELFF.

The chain is built from TRBV2 and TRBJ1-4; 8 positions agree with TRBD1. The germline V gene has CDR1 SNHLY and CDR2 FYNNEI. This CDR3 comprises 13 residues. V lost 8 bases and J lost 7; bases outside the gene matches: 6. CDR3 amino acids: CASVTGGLEKLFF. The DNA for the CDR3 is TGTGCCAGCGTTACAGGGGGACTTGAAAAACTGTTTTTT. Supplemented by reference TRBV2 and TRBJ1-4, the full variable domain reads EPEVTQTPSHQVTQMGQEVILRCVPISNHLYFYWYRQILGQKVEFLVSFYNNEISEKSEIFDDQFSVERPDGSNFTLKIRSTKLEDSAMYFCASVTGGLEKLFFGSGTQLSVL.

V is TRBV23-1 and J is TRBJ2-2, with a weak D call TRBD1 (6 bases). TRBV23-1 belongs to the ORF category, with a function that is uncertain. This CDR3 has 19 amino acids. V was shortened by 10 bases and J by 4 bases, with 31 bases between the two germline ends. CDR3 coding DNA: TGCGCCACCCCAAGCCGGGACACCCCGGCAGGGGTGGTCACCGGGGAGCTGTTTTTT. It translates to CATPSRDTPAGVVTGELFF.

This clone appeared a few times. The gene calls are TRBV10-3 and TRBJ2-7, with 7 bases identical to TRBD2. The germline V gene has CDR1 ENHRY and CDR2 SYGVKD. CDR3 length equals 18 residues. The V and J ends lost 2 bases and 6 bases, in that order; junction bases with no gene match: 19. The CDR3 bases are TGTGCCATCAGTGAGGGTTCGGCTAGCGGTTACCTTTCTGGCGAGCAGTACTTC. Protein sequence: CAISEGSASGYLSGEQYF.

Note on this clone: Other DNA sequences from this sample encode an identical CDR3 as well. This chain connects TRBV7-2 to TRBJ2-5; TRBD2 is a possible D gene (6 bases). The V end was cut by 3 bases, the J end by 2 bases, with 10 bases between. The CDR3 runs 14 residues. Germline CDR1 and CDR2: SGHTA and FQGNSA. The CDR3 loop is CASSLGGSQETQYF. DNA of the CDR3: TGTGCCAGCAGCTTGGGGGGATCACAAGAGACCCAGTACTTC. Filled out from reference TRBV7-2 and TRBJ2-5, the complete variable domain reads GAGVSQSPSNKVTEKGKDVELRCDPISGHTALYWYRQSLGQGLEFLIYFQGNSAPDKSGLPSDRFSAERTGGSVSTLTIQRTQQEDSAVYLCASSLGGSQETQYFGPGTRLLVL.

The chain combines TRBV11-1 with TRBJ2-7, with D possibly TRBD1 on 5 matching bases. V gave up 4 bases and J gave up 0 bases, with 10 bases separating them. Germline V gives CDR1 SGHAT, CDR2 FQDESV (reference sequence). This CDR3 is built from 14 residues. CDR3 in DNA: TGTGCCAGCAGCTACAGGCGAATCTCCTACGAGCAGTACTTC. As protein: CASSYRRISYEQYF. Drawing the rest from reference TRBV11-1 and TRBJ2-7, the complete variable domain is EAEVAQSPRYKITEKSQAVAFWCDPISGHATLYWYRQILGQGPELLVQFQDESVVDDSQLPKDRFSAERLKGVDSTLKIQPAELGDSAMYLCASSYRRISYEQYFGPGTRLTVT.

The rearrangement uses TRBV5-8 and TRBJ1-2; unclear D gene. The CDR3 has 15 residues. CDR1 and CDR2 from the germline V gene are SGHTS and YDEGEE. The V and J ends lost 1 base and 2 bases respectively, with 12 bases between them. Here the CDR3 reads CASSLYPQSNYGYTF. The CDR3 coding sequence is TGTGCCAGCAGCTTGTATCCACAGAGCAACTATGGCTACACCTTC.

The chain employs TRBV15 and TRBJ2-1; the match to TRBD2 covers 14 bases. This CDR3 region has 16 residues. The V segment lost 1 base and the J segment 6 bases; nucleotides outside the gene matches: 2. CDR1 LNHNV and CDR2 YYDKDF come from the germline V gene (reference sequence). CDR3 in DNA: TGTGCCACCAGCAGAGGGGGACTAGCGGGGGCCAATGAGCAGTTCTTC. It translates to CATSRGGLAGANEQFF.

This clone was observed once. The V and J genes are TRBV30 and TRBJ1-6; no reliable D call. Germline-derived CDR1 and CDR2 are GTSNPN and SVGIG (reference sequence). The CDR3 is 13 amino acids. V lost 3 bases and J 5 bases, leaving 8 bases between the germline ends. The CDR3 loop is CAWRLTDNSPLHF. The CDR3 nucleotides are TGTGCCTGGAGGTTGACTGATAATTCACCCCTCCACTTT.

The chain has TRBV7-9 and TRBJ1-2, with D perhaps TRBD1 (5 bases). V was cut by 5 bases and J by 7 bases, with 14 bases left in between. This CDR3 is 13 amino acids long. The germline V gene encodes CDR1 SEHNR and CDR2 FQNEAQ (reference sequence). DNA for the CDR3: TGTGCCAGCAGCCCGAATGGGGACTCTGGCTACACCTTC. It codes for CASSPNGDSGYTF.

V is TRBV6-9 and J is TRBJ1-2; 10 bases align to TRBD1. The germline gives CDR1 MNHGY, CDR2 SVAAGI. This CDR3 is built from 15 residues. Trimming removed 6 bases from V and 1 base from J; junction bases left unmatched: 5. This CDR3 reads CASSSGQGGNYGYTF. The CDR3 DNA is TGTGCCAGCAGCTCCGGACAGGGGGGTAACTATGGCTACACCTTC.

In its sample, this clone was seen once. The chain is built from TRBV19 and TRBJ2-1; D uncertain. This CDR3 is 17 amino acids long. Germline CDR1 LNHDA, CDR2 SQIVND (reference sequence). V gave up 5 bases and J gave up 2 bases, with 19 bases separating them. CDR3 DNA: TGTGCCAGTAGTTCCGACCAGCCCTCGGGTCCCTACAATGAGCAGTTCTTC. This codes for CASSSDQPSGPYNEQFF.